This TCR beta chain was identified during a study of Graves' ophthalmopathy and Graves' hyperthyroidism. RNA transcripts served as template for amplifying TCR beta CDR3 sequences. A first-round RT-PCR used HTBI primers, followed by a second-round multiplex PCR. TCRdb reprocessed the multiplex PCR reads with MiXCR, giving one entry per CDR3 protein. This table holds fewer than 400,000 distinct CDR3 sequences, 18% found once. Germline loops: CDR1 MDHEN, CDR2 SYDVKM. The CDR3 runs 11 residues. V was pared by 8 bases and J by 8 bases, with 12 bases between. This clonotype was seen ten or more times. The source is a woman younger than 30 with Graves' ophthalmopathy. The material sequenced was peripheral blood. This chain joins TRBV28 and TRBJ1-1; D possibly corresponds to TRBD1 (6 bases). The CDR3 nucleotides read TGTGCCAGCTTTGGACAGTGGGAAGCTTTCTTT. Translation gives CASFGQWEAFF. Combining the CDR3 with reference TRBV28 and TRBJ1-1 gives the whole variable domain DVKVTQSSRYLVKRTGEKVFLECVQDMDHENMFWYRQDPGLGLRLIYFSYDVKMKEKGDIPEGYSVSREKKERFSLILESASTNQTSMYLCASFGQWEAFFGQGTRLTVV.